The following is a T cell receptor beta chain sequence with its context. Which antigen it targets is not known. No qualities accompany the bases; no much larger clone lies one base away. This record belongs to a study of OX40 agonist ivuxolimab in advanced cancers. A note on the overall study: The costimulatory receptor OX40 (CD134) was targeted by ivuxolimab, a fully human IgG2 agonistic monoclonal antibody. Intravenous ivuxolimab was administered to patients every 2 weeks at six dose levels: 0.01, 0.1, 0.3, 1.5, 3 and 10 mg/kg. Of the 52 patients in dose escalation, about 20 had hepatocellular carcinoma, about 15 had melanoma, 9 had renal cell carcinoma and 9 had head and neck cancer. The dose-escalation cohort was about 86% male with a mean age of 60 years, ranging from about 20 to 80. Patients were allowed to have had prior anti-PD-1, anti-PD-L1 or anti-CTLA-4 therapy, and roughly 40% of the dose-escalation patients had previously received checkpoint inhibitors. Partial responses occurred in three dose-escalation patients, of whom one had hepatocellular carcinoma and two had cutaneous melanoma. The purpose of peripheral TCRbeta sequencing was to test whether ivuxolimab changed TCR sequence diversity and led to clonal T-cell expansion. The paper covers the monotherapy dose-escalation part of the phase I ivuxolimab trial, which included N ≈ 57 patients.

For sequencing of the TCRbeta CDR3 region, genomic DNA was extracted from the sorted cells. The immunoSEQ Assay was used for sequencing of TCRbeta CDR3 regions. Held by TCRdb, this immuneACCESS table contains in-frame sequences only and omits some clones. Under half of the omission traces to an unresolved V gene where checked; the cause of the rest is unknown. The sample table holds some 77,000 clones, of which more than 90% were seen once. Roughly 5% of the sample comes from the top ten. CDR1 and CDR2, per the germline V gene (reference sequence), are LNHDA and SQIVND. The V end loses 2 bases and the J end loses 2 bases, and a stretch of 12 bases separates them. There are 16 amino acids in the CDR3, from cysteine to phenylalanine inclusive. Left in the record is the CDR3 DNA by itself, 48 bases read in frame from the first base. The trial excluded patients who had a history of autoimmune disease or were on systemic immunosuppression. Peripheral blood for TCR sequencing was collected from all dose cohorts at baseline, on cycle 4 day 1, and on cycle 7 day 1. Samples were obtained from an open-label, multicenter, first-in-human phase I dose-escalation trial of ivuxolimab. Adults with locally advanced or metastatic melanoma, renal cell, hepatocellular, or head and neck squamous cell carcinoma were enrolled in the trial. Before TCR sequencing, CD4+ T cells and CD8+ T cells from peripheral blood were sorted into separate populations.

Overall study results and their limits: After ivuxolimab, expanded clones were on average more numerous among CD8+ T cells than among CD4+ T cells. The antigen specificity of the peripheral T cells that underwent clonal expansion was not determined. Clonal expansion of both CD4+ and CD8+ blood T cells was observed from baseline to week 6 at doses 0.1 to 3.0 mg/kg. In partial responders in the 0.1-3.0 mg/kg groups, normalized peripheral clonal expansion was found to be among the lowest, especially among CD8+ T cells. Low levels of normalized T-cell clonal expansion were also seen in some nonresponding patients.

The clonotype comes from an adult with an advanced solid tumor such as melanoma, head and neck, liver or kidney cancer. The chain couples TRBV19 to TRBJ2-2; TRBD2 is perhaps the D gene, given 6 matching bases. The sequences come from CD4+ or CD8+ T cells sorted from blood, collected in a trial of the OX40 agonist ivuxolimab. The CDR3 in this case is CASSIRLSGNTGELFF. The bases read TGTGCCAGTAGTATAAGGCTTAGCGGAAACACCGGGGAGCTGTTTTTT.